This TCR beta chain was captured by sequencing in a study of blood T cell repertoires in COVID-19. Seattle researchers signed up patients amid active infection and tracked them longitudinally. Study processing details: Nucleated cell counts were estimated from reference gene primer amplification. The repertoire was sequenced with immunoSEQ multiplex PCR; TCRdb's copy has only in-frame clones and lacks some. Clone size and V and J calls were adopted from that table, with D and trimming inferred from the DNA. Counted here are about 300,000 clones, under 90% occurring once; the ten biggest clones make up 1.8%. This clone was counted only a few times. The material sequenced was peripheral blood. This receptor was obtained from a woman between 25 and 40 years old with COVID-19, enrolled during active disease.

The CDR3 DNA reads TGTGCCAGCAGGGACACAGAGAACACTGAAGCTTTCTTT. This gives the protein CASRDTENTEAFF. The chain has TRBV6-5 and TRBJ1-1, with a possible D match to TRBD1 (5 bases). The length of the CDR3 is 13 residues. Trimming pared 6 bases from V and 1 base from J, leaving 9 bases between. Germline CDR1 and CDR2: MNHEY and SVGAGI.